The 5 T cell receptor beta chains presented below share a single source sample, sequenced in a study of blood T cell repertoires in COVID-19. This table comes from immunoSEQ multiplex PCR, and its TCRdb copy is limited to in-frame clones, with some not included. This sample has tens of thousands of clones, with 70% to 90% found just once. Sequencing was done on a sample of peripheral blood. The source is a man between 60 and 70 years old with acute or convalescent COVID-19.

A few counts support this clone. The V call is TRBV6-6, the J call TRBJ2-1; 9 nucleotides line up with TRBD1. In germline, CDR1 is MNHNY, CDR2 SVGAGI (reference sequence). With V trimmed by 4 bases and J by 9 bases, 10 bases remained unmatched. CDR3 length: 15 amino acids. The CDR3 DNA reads TGTGCCAGCAGTTCCCCTGACAGGGGGGGGGTTGAGCAGTTCTTC. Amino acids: CASSSPDRGGVEQFF.

This CDR3 reads CASSHISSGNTIYF. The CDR3 DNA reads TGTGCCAGCAGCCATATTTCCTCTGGAAACACCATATATTTT. The chain links TRBV3-1 (or the pseudogene TRBV3-2) to TRBJ1-3; D not certain. Looked up from germline, CDR1 is LGHDT and CDR2 is YNNKEL (reference sequence). The CDR3 is 14 residues long. V dropped 3 bases and J dropped 0 bases, with 6 bases sitting between them.

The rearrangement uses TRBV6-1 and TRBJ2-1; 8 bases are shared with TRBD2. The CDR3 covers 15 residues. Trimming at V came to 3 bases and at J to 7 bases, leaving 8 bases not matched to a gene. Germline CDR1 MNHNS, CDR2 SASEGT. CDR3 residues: CASSEEEGGRNEQFF. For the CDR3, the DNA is TGTGCCAGCAGTGAGGAAGAGGGCGGGAGGAATGAGCAGTTCTTC.

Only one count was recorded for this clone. The CDR3 region has the DNA TGTGCCAGCAGCCAAGCGGGACTAGCGGGAATAGCAGGAGAGACCCAGTACTTC. It codes for CASSQAGLAGIAGETQYF. The chain combines TRBV4-2 with TRBJ2-5; 13 bases are shared with TRBD2. Germline trimming cut 1 base from V and 4 bases from J; bases unmatched to any gene: 9. This CDR3 contains 18 residues. Germline values: CDR1 LGHNA, CDR2 YNFKEQ.

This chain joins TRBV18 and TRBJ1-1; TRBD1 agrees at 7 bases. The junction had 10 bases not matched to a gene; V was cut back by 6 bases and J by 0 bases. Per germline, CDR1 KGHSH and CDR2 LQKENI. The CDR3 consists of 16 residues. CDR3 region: CASSLTTGNMNTEAFF. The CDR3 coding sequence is TGTGCCAGCTCCCTAACGACAGGGAACATGAACACTGAAGCTTTCTTT.